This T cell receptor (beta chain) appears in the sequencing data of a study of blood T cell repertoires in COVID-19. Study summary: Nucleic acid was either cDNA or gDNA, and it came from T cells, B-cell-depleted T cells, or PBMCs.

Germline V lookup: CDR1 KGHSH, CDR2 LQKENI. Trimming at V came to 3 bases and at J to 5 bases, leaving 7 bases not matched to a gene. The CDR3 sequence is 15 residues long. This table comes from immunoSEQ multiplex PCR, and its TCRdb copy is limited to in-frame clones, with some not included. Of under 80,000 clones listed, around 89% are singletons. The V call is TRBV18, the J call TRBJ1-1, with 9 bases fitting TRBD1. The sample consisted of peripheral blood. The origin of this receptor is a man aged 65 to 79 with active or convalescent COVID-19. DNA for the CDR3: TGTGCCAGCTCACCGTTCCGGGACAGGGTTACTGAAGCTTTCTTT. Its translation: CASSPFRDRVTEAFF.